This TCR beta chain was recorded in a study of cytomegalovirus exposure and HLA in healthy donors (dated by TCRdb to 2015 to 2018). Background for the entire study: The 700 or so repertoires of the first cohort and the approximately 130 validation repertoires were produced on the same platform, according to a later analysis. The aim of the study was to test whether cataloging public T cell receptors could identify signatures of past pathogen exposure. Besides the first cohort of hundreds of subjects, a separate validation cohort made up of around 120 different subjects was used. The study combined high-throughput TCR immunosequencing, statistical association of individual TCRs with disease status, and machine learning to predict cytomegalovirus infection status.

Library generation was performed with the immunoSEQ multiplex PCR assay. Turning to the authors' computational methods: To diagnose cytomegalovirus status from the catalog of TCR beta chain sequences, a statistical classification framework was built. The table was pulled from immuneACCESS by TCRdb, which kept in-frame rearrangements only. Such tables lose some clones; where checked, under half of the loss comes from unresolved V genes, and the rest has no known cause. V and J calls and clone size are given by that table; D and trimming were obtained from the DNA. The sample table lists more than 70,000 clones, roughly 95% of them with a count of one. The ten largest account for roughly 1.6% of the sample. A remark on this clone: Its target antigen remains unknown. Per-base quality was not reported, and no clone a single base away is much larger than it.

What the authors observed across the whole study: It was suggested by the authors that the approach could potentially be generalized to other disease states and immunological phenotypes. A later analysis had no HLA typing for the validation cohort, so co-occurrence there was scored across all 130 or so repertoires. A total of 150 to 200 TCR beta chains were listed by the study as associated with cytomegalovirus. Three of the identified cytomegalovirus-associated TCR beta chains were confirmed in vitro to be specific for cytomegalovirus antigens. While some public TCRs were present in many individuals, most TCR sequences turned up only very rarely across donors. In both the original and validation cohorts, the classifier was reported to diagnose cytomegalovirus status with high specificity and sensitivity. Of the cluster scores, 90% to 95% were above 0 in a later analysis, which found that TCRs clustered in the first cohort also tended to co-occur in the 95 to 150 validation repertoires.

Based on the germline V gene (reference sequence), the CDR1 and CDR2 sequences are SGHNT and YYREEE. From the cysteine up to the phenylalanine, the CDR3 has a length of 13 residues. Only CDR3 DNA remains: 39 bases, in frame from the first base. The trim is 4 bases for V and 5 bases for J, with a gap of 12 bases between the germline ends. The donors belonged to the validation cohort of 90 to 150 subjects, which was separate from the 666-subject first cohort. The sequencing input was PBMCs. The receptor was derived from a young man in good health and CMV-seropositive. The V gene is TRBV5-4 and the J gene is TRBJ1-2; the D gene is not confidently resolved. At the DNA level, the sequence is TGTGCCAGCAGCCCCTTTGCGGAGTATGGCTACACCTTC. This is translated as CASSPFAEYGYTF.